This T cell receptor (beta chain) was sequenced in a study of blood T cell repertoires in COVID-19. The method was immunoSEQ multiplex PCR; TCRdb's version includes in-frame clones alone and lacks a portion of them. The profile shows just over 300,000 clones, 89% of them singletons. Donors in Cohort 3 counted as recovered after two negative PCRs, clearance, or symptom resolution. The CDR3 has 15 amino acids. The germline V gene has CDR1 SQVTM and CDR2 ANQGSEA. V was pared by 5 bases and J by 4 bases, with 7 bases of the junction left unmatched. The genes are TRBV29-1 and TRBJ2-2; 10 nucleotides align to TRBD2. The clonotype was recovered from a woman aged 40 to 50 who had recovered from COVID-19. The sequencing sample was made of PBMCs or T cells enriched from blood (not recorded which). The CDR3 loop is CSVTKRGGLTGELFF. In DNA, the CDR3 is TGCAGCGTTACCAAGCGGGGGGGCCTCACCGGGGAGCTGTTTTTT.